A selection of T cell receptor beta chains follows, all from one sample in a study of cytomegalovirus exposure and HLA in healthy donors. TCRdb's copy holds only in-frame clones and misses some; the assay was immunoSEQ multiplex PCR. The sample shows some 140,000 clones, 8.9% of them seen only once. Sequenced material: PBMCs. The receptors were gathered from a woman aged 35 to 49 in good health and CMV-seropositive. The CDR3 runs from the conserved cysteine through the conserved F or W. Fields, in order: clone size, V gene, D gene, J gene, CDR3 length, CDR3 protein, CDR3 DNA. The D gene is left open where the match is weak. Expanded clones are given a class, and other clones once, few, many or no size at all.

few,TRBV18,-,TRBJ2-5,16,CASSLGYRGGEETQYF,TGTGCCAGCTCACTGGGATATAGGGGTGGCGAAGAGACCCAGTACTTC
-,TRBV5-6,-,TRBJ1-4,15,CASSVGGSGSEKLFF,TGTGCCAGCAGCGTAGGGGGTTCGGGTAGTGAAAAACTGTTTTTT
-,TRBV5-1,-,TRBJ1-2,16,CASSPPWTESNYGYTF,TGCGCCAGCAGCCCCCCTTGGACAGAATCTAACTATGGCTACACCTTC
few,TRBV12-5,TRBD1,TRBJ1-6,15,CASADDRDYNSPLHF,TGTGCTAGTGCCGATGACAGGGACTATAATTCACCCCTCCACTTT
-,TRBV5-6,TRBD1,TRBJ2-5,16,CASSLGDRGHGETQYF,TGTGCCAGCAGCTTGGGGGACAGGGGGCATGGGGAGACCCAGTACTTC
-,TRBV5-6,TRBD2,TRBJ2-5,15,CASSFIGLAQETQYF,TGTGCCAGCAGCTTCATCGGACTAGCTCAGGAGACCCAGTACTTC
few,TRBV6-1,TRBD1,TRBJ2-3,15,CASGETGGVTDTQYF,TGTGCCAGCGGGGAGACAGGGGGCGTCACAGATACGCAGTATTTT
few,TRBV11-2,TRBD1,TRBJ1-4,15,CASSTTGVGNEKLFF,TGTGCCAGCAGCACCACAGGGGTCGGTAATGAAAAACTGTTTTTT
few,TRBV11-3,TRBD2,TRBJ2-1,17,CASSLVESGGPYNEQFF,TGTGCCAGCAGCTTAGTTGAGTCGGGGGGGCCGTACAATGAGCAGTTCTTC
-,TRBV9,-,TRBJ2-2,14,CASSVVSASGELFF,TGTGCCAGCAGCGTAGTTTCCGCGTCCGGGGAGCTGTTTTTT
-,TRBV11-2,-,TRBJ2-7,16,CASSLDSGIIPYEQYF,TGTGCCAGCAGCTTAGATTCGGGAATCATACCCTACGAGCAGTACTTC
few,TRBV5-1,-,TRBJ2-4,14,CASSDRTGSNIQYF,TGCGCCAGCAGCGACCGCACAGGATCGAACATTCAGTACTTC
few,TRBV2,TRBD2,TRBJ2-1,15,CASSEGLAGYNEQFF,TGTGCCAGCAGTGAGGGGCTAGCGGGGTACAATGAGCAGTTCTTC
-,TRBV5-4,TRBD2,TRBJ2-5,17,CASSPGTSGRRPETQYF,TGTGCCAGCAGCCCCGGGACTAGTGGGAGACGGCCGGAGACCCAGTACTTC
few,TRBV7-2,-,TRBJ2-5,13,CASSFDPLGIQYF,TGTGCCAGCAGCTTTGACCCTCTAGGAATCCAGTACTTC
few,TRBV7-2,-,TRBJ2-3,14,CASSSSGGTDTQYF,TGTGCCAGCAGCTCCTCCGGAGGCACAGATACGCAGTATTTT
many,TRBV5-4,-,TRBJ1-4,15,CASSFDPGGNEKLFF,TGTGCCAGCAGCTTCGACCCCGGAGGAAATGAAAAACTGTTTTTT